This TCR beta chain originates from a study of regulatory T cells in long-lasting Graves disease. Study-level background: Patients with new Graves' disease had used antithyroid drugs below 3 months.

This clonotype turned up a few times. Regarding time point: newly diagnosed GD, antithyroid drugs for less than 3 months. Scientists built the TCR library using RNA that was extracted from PBMCs. Germline assignment: CDR1 SQVTM and CDR2 ANQGSEA. The CDR3 spans 13 residues. The V end was cut by 7 bases, the J end by 1 base, with 13 bases between. CDR3-region Arm-PCR and iRepertoire HTBI primers produced the TCR beta libraries. TCRdb re-called the multiplex PCR reads through MiXCR, storing one row per CDR3 protein. The sample includes approximately 350,000 distinct CDR3 sequences, roughly 17% of them seen just once. These same records also appear under a second study, on T cells in Graves' hyperthyroidism and ophthalmopathy. This second study says: HTBI primers were the set used in a first-round RT-PCR of the TCR CDR3. Researchers found most expanded thyroid clonotypes above 0.001 in blood as well.

Sequences were derived from peripheral blood mononuclear cells (PBMCs), sampled at new diagnosis, from a patient treated with antithyroid drugs. The clonotype originates from a woman under 30 with Graves disease. This chain joins TRBV29-1 and TRBJ1-1, with a tentative D call TRBD1 (6 bases). The CDR3 DNA is TGCAGCGGGGGAAAGACAGGGAACACTGAAGCTTTCTTT. Its translation is CSGGKTGNTEAFF. The full variable domain, in which reference TRBV29-1 and TRBJ1-1 provide the parts outside the CDR3, is SAVISQKPSRDICQRGTSLTIQCQVDSQVTMMFWYRQQPGQSLTLIATANQGSEATYESGFVIDKFPISRPNLTFSTLTVSNMSPEDSSIYLCSGGKTGNTEAFFGQGTRLTVV.